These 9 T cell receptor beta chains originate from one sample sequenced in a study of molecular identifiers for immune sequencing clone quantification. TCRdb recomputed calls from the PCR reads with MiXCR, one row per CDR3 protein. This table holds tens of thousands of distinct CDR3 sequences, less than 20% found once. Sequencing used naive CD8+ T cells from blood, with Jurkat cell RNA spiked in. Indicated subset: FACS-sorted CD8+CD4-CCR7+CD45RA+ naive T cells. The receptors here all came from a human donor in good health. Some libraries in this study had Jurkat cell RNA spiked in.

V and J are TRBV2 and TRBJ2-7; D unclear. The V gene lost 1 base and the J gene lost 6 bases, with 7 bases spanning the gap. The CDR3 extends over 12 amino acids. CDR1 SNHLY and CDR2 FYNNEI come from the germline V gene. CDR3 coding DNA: TGTGCCAGCAGTGAAGACCACCTCGAGCAGTACTTC. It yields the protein CASSEDHLEQYF.

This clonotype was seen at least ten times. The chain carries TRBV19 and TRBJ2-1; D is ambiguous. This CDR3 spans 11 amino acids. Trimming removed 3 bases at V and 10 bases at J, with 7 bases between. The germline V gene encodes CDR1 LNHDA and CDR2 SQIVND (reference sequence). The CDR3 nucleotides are TGTGCCAGTAGTATCTTGGGAGAGCAGTTCTTC. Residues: CASSILGEQFF.

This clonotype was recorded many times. The CDR3 sequence: CASSPLGSFAQYF. The CDR3 DNA is TGTGCCAGCAGTCCCCTAGGGTCGTTCGCGCAGTATTTT. The chain carries TRBV27 and TRBJ2-3; D is unclear. This CDR3 comprises 13 residues. Trimming cost V 5 bases and J 10 bases, with 16 bases left between them. The germline gives CDR1 MNHEY, CDR2 SMNVEV (reference sequence).

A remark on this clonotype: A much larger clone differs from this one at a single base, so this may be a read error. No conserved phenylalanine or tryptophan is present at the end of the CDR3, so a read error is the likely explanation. CDR3 residues: CASSERRLADNEQFS. CDR3 DNA: TGTGCCAGCAGTGAACGAAGACTAGCGGACAATGAGCAGTTCTCC. The J gene is TRBJ2-1, the V gene TRBV2; 9 bases fit TRBD2. The CDR3 is made up of 15 amino acids. The germline V gene encodes CDR1 SNHLY and CDR2 FYNNEI. V lost 2 bases to trimming and J lost 5 bases; unmatched junction nucleotides: 4.

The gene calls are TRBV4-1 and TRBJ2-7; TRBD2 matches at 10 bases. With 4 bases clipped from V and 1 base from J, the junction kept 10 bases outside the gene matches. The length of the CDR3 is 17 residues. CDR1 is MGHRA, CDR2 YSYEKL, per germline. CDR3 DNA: TGCGCCAGCAGCCCTGCTACTAGCGGGGCTCTGTCCTACGAGCAGTACTTC. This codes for CASSPATSGALSYEQYF.

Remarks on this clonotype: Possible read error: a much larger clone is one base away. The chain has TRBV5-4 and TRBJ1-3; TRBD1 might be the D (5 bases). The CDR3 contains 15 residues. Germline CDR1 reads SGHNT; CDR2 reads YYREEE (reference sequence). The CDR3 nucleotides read TGTGCCAGCGGCTTGGGGACGGACTCTGGAAACACCATATATTTT. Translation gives CASGLGTDSGNTIYF.

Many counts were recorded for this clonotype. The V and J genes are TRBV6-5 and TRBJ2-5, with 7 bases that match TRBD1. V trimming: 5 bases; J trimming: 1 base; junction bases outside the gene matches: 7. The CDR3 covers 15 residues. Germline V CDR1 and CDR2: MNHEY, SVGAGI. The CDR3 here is CASSAGTDIQETQYF. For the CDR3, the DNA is TGTGCCAGCAGTGCAGGGACAGACATCCAAGAGACCCAGTACTTC.

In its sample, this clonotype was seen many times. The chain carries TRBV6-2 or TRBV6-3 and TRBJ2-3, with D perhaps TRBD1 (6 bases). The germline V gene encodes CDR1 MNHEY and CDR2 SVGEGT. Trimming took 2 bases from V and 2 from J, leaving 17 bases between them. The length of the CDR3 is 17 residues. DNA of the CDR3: TGTGCCAGCAGTTACCTGACAGGAGATTGGGACACAGATACGCAGTATTTT. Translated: CASSYLTGDWDTDTQYF.

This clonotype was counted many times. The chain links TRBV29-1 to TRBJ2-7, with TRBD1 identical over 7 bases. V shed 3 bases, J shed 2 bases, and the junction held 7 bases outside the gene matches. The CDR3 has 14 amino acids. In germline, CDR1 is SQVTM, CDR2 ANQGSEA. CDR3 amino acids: CSVDRPGQPYEQYF. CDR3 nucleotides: TGCAGCGTTGACAGACCGGGACAGCCCTACGAGCAGTACTTC.